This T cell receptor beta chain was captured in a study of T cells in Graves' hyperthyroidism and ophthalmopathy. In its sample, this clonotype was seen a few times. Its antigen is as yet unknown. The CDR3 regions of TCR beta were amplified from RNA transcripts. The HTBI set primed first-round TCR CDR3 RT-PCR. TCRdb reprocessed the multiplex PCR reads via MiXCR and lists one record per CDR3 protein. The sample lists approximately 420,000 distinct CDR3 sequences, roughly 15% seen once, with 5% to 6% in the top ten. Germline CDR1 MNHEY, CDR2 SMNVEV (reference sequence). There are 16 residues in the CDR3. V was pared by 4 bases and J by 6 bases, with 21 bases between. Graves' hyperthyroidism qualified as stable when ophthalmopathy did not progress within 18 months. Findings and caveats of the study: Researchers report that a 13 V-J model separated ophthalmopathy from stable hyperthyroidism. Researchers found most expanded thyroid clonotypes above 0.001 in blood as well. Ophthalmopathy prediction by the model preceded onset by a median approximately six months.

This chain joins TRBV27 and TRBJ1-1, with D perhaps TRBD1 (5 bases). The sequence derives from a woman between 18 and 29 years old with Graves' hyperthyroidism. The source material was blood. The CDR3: CASSSLEARLGAEAFF. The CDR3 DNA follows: TGTGCCAGCAGTTCCCTAGAAGCGCGGTTAGGGGCTGAAGCTTTCTTT.